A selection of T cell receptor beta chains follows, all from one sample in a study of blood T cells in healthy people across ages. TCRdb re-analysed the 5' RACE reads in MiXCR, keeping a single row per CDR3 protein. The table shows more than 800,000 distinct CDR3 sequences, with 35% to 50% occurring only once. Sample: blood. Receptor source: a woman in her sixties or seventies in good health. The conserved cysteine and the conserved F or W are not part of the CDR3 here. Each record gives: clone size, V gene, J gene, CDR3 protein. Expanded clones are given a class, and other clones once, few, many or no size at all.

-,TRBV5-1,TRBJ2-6,ASRMAGTGANVLT
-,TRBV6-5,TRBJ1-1,ASSYRTLRDQNTEAF
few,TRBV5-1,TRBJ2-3,ASRLLADQGDTQY
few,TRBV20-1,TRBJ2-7,SARGTGRYEQY
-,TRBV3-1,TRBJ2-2,ASSRPGDSGELF
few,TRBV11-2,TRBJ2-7,ASSRAGAAFYEQY
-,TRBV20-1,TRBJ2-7,SARLAGVAGEQY
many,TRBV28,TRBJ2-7,ASSLLAGGYEQY
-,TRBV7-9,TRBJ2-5,ASSPGQDKETQY
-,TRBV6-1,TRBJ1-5,ASSDVGLGNQPQH
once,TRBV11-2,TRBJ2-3,ASLRTGRTDTQY
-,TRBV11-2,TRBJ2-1,ASSSSRTSGYNEQF
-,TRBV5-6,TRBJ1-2,ASSSVLRADYGYT
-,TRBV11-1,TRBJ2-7,ASSLVLPRVYEQY
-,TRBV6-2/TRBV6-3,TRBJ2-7,ASSRLAQSSYEQY
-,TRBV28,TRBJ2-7,ASSSHDRGSYEQY
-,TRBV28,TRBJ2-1,ASSSGRGRGDEQF